The clone carrying this T cell receptor beta chain has only one observation. Its target is not known. This record comes from a study of shared clonotypes between healthy human individuals. Turning to the study itself: The donors, a couple of women and a few men, were aged 18 to 49.

Several immunoSEQ 96-well plates shared each subset's DNA, each plate a replicate. This table comes from immunoSEQ multiplex PCR, and its TCRdb copy is limited to in-frame clones, with some not included. This sample yields over 750,000 clones, of which approximately 97% are seen a single time; under 0.25% belongs to the top ten. Study-wide points: Among non-shared clonotypes, generation probabilities were lower than among those shared by all four donors. The rarefaction results pointed to incomplete sorted-subset sequencing despite large depth.

Naive CD8 cells, CD45RO-negative and positively selected for CCR7, excluded terminally differentiated effector memory CD45RA+ cells. V was clipped by 6 bases and J by 3 bases; unmatched bases: 10. The germline gives CDR1 SQVTM, CDR2 ANQGSEA. The CDR3 totals 15 residues. The sequence derives from a young man in good health. The chain links TRBV29-1 to TRBJ2-3; 9 bases agree with TRBD1. The sample taken for sequencing was naive CD8+ T cells sorted from blood. The CDR3 spells CSVTPRDRETDTQYF. As DNA, the CDR3 is TGCAGCGTCACACCCCGGGACAGGGAAACAGATACGCAGTATTTT.